Below, 19 T cell receptor beta chains from the same sample are listed, as sequenced in a study of shared clonotypes between healthy human individuals. Some clones are missing from TCRdb's copy, which holds only in-frame ones; the method was immunoSEQ multiplex PCR. The sample contains about 1.1 million clones, roughly 74% of which appear only once. Sequencing input: memory CD4+ T cells from PBMCs. Noted subset: CD45RA-negative fraction. The receptor set was obtained from a man in his late teens or twenties in good health. Some clones in this sample may be carry-over from other donors' samples.

The rearrangement uses TRBV7-2 and TRBJ1-1; 10 bases line up with TRBD1. The trim removed 5 bases at V and 5 bases at J, leaving 2 bases unmatched. The CDR3 runs 13 residues. Germline CDR1 SGHTA, CDR2 FQGNSA. This CDR3 is CASSPGQGTEAFF. CDR3 DNA sequence: TGTGCCAGCAGCCCGGGACAGGGGACTGAAGCTTTCTTT.

Concerning this clone: Different DNA sequences within this sample yield the same CDR3. The chain links TRBV5-6 to TRBJ2-7; 8 nucleotides match TRBD1. Germline-derived CDR1 and CDR2 are SGHDT and YYEEEE. After removal of 4 bases from V and 6 bases from J, the junction contained 3 bases not matched to a gene. The CDR3 has 12 residues. CDR3 sequence: CASSPGGGEQYF. The CDR3, as DNA: TGTGCCAGCAGCCCAGGGGGCGGCGAGCAGTACTTC.

The V and J genes are TRBV14 and TRBJ2-7; D gene uncertain. V shed 4 bases and J shed 5 bases, with 12 bases lying between them. Germline values: CDR1 SGHDN, CDR2 FVKESK. The CDR3 runs to 13 residues. Here the CDR3 DNA reads TGTGCCAGCAGCCGCACTTCCGCACACGAGCAGTACTTC. Its protein is CASSRTSAHEQYF. Using reference TRBV14 and TRBJ2-7 for the parts outside the CDR3, the full variable domain is EAGVTQFPSHSVIEKGQTVTLRCDPISGHDNLYWYRRVMGKEIKFLLHFVKESKQDESGMPNNRFLAERTGGTYSTLKVQPAELEDSGVYFCASSRTSAHEQYFGPGTRLTVT.

This clone came up once. The chain combines TRBV10-3 with TRBJ1-5, with no clear D. V lost 6 bases to trimming and J lost 4 bases, with 10 bases between them. Per the germline V gene, CDR1 is ENHRY and CDR2 is SYGVKD. The CDR3 spans 13 residues. The CDR3, as DNA: TGTGCCATCAGGGGGAGGGAAAATCAGCCCCAGCATTTT. The encoded protein is CAIRGRENQPQHF.

This chain uses TRBV5-4 with TRBJ2-1; 9 bases map to TRBD1. V shed 5 bases and J 8 bases; nucleotides not matched to a gene: 11. This CDR3 has 15 amino acids. Germline assignment: CDR1 SGHNT and CDR2 YYREEE (reference sequence). CDR3 sequence reads: CASRVGGQGIDEQFF. The DNA for the CDR3 is TGTGCCAGCAGGGTGGGGGGACAGGGTATAGATGAGCAGTTCTTC.

This clone was observed a handful of times. An end of the junction differs from the germline gene, which may be a read error. The rearrangement uses TRBV7-9 and TRBJ2-1; 13 bases map to TRBD2. This CDR3 is built from 13 residues. Per germline, CDR1 SEHNR and CDR2 FQNEAQ (reference sequence). The CDR3 protein is CASRAGTSGINVF. The DNA for the CDR3 is TGTGCCAGCAGGGCCGGGACTAGCGGGATTAACGTCTTC.

This clone was found a few times. The CDR3 here is CARSTAEVAFF. The CDR3 bases are TGTGCCAGATCGACAGCGGAGGTAGCTTTCTTT. V usage is TRBV2 and J usage is TRBJ1-1; D is perhaps TRBD1 (5 bases). Germline assignment: CDR1 SNHLY and CDR2 FYNNEI. Trimming left V 9 bases short and J 10 bases short, with 15 bases between. The CDR3 is 11 amino acids.

V usage is TRBV27 and J usage is TRBJ2-7; 9 bases are a match to TRBD2. The CDR3 consists of 15 residues. Germline V gene sequence: CDR1 MNHEY, CDR2 SMNVEV (reference sequence). V dropped 4 bases and J dropped 8; count of bases not matched to a gene: 12. The CDR3 loop is CASSSPQREASKQYF. The CDR3 region has the DNA TGTGCCAGCAGTTCCCCCCAGCGGGAGGCCTCAAAGCAGTACTTC.

A single count supports this clone. The rearrangement links TRBV10-3 to TRBJ1-2, with 8 bases fitting TRBD1. Germline trimming cut 0 bases from V and 1 base from J; bases unmatched to any gene: 1. The CDR3 is 15 residues long. Germline assignment: CDR1 ENHRY and CDR2 SYGVKD. CDR3 protein: CAISESDRVNYGYTF. DNA of the CDR3: TGTGCCATCAGTGAGTCGGACAGGGTTAACTATGGCTACACCTTC.

The V gene is TRBV28, the J gene TRBJ1-5; D call uncertain. Germline CDR1 is MDHEN and CDR2 is SYDVKM. V lost 3 bases and J 2 bases, leaving 11 bases between the germline ends. This CDR3 has 15 amino acids. CDR3 loop: CASSLASRGNQPQHF. The CDR3 DNA follows: TGTGCCAGCAGTTTGGCCAGCCGTGGCAATCAGCCCCAGCATTTT.

The CDR3 DNA sequence: TGTGCCAGCAGTGAGCACTTAGGTACCGGGGAGCTGTTTTTT. Residues: CASSEHLGTGELFF. This chain connects TRBV2 to TRBJ2-2; D gene uncertain. The V end lost 3 bases, the J end lost 5 bases, and 10 bases lay between the germline ends. The CDR3 extends over 14 amino acids. Germline V gives CDR1 SNHLY, CDR2 FYNNEI.

The rearrangement links TRBV2 to TRBJ2-7; 15 bases fit TRBD2. The junction had 2 bases not matched to a gene; V was cut back by 5 bases and J by 3 bases. The CDR3 has 15 amino acids. Germline V lookup: CDR1 SNHLY, CDR2 FYNNEI. The CDR3 protein is CASSTGLAGGYEQYF. The CDR3 nucleotides are TGTGCCAGCAGTACGGGACTAGCGGGAGGCTACGAGCAGTACTTC.

About this clone: Within the sample, other DNA sequences also encode this same CDR3. The chain couples TRBV6-1 to TRBJ1-1; unclear D gene. The germline V and J ends were trimmed by 4 bases and 1 base, with 10 bases remaining between them. CDR3 size: 14 residues. In germline, CDR1 is MNHNS, CDR2 SASEGT. The chain's CDR3 is CASSGGYWNTEAFF. The CDR3 DNA reads TGTGCCAGCAGTGGGGGTTATTGGAACACTGAAGCTTTCTTT.

This sequence joins TRBV6-5 and TRBJ2-2; the D is unclear. This CDR3 region has 15 residues. The V end was cut by 2 bases, the J end by 6 bases, with 13 bases between. Germline V gene sequence: CDR1 MNHEY, CDR2 SVGAGI. The CDR3 DNA is TGTGCCAGCAGTTACCCCGGTCGTCCGTCCGGGGAGCTGTTTTTT. Its protein product is CASSYPGRPSGELFF.

The rearrangement joins TRBV7-8 to TRBJ2-3; 7 bases fit TRBD2. CDR1 and CDR2 (germline): SGHVS, FQNEAQ. J was trimmed by 1 base and V by 3 bases; bases with no gene match: 1. The CDR3 totals 14 residues. This CDR3 is CASSFAGGTDTQYF. In nucleotides, the CDR3 is TGTGCCAGCAGCTTTGCGGGAGGCACAGATACGCAGTATTTT. The variable domain in full, with the rest retrieved from reference TRBV7-8 and TRBJ2-3, is GAGVSQSPRYKVAKRGQDVALRCDPISGHVSLFWYQQALGQGPEFLTYFQNEAQLDKSGLPSDRFFAERPEGSVSTLKIQRTQQEDSAVYLCASSFAGGTDTQYFGPGTRLTVL.

The chain combines TRBV10-3 with TRBJ1-1; TRBD1 aligns across 7 bases. V dropped 11 bases and J dropped 3; count of bases not matched to a gene: 9. Germline lookup yields CDR1 ENHRY and CDR2 SYGVKD. The CDR3 runs 13 residues. CDR3 residues: CASGGGRDTEAFF. The CDR3 nucleotides are TGTGCCTCCGGAGGGGGCCGGGACACTGAAGCTTTCTTT.

The V and J genes are TRBV4-2 and TRBJ2-2; the D gene is possibly TRBD1 (6 bases). Trimming took off 2 bases at V and 5 bases at J, with 15 bases between the two ends. The CDR3 is made up of 16 amino acids. Germline loops: CDR1 LGHNA, CDR2 YNFKEQ. CDR3 in DNA: TGTGCCAGCAGCCAACTACAGGGCGGCGGTACCGGGGAGCTGTTTTTT. This gives the protein CASSQLQGGGTGELFF.

The sample holds a few counts of this clone. The chain recombines TRBV20-1 with TRBJ1-5; tentative D call: TRBD1 (5 bases). Germline loops: CDR1 DFQATT, CDR2 SNEGSKA (reference sequence). The CDR3 is 11 residues long. The CDR3 bases are TGCGGGGCCCGGGGCAATCAGCCCCAGCATTTT. Translated: CGARGNQPQHF.

Comment on this clone: At the DNA level, this CDR3 is encoded by other sequences in the same sample as well. This chain links TRBV7-3 with TRBJ2-3; the D is unclear. Trimming took 3 bases from V and 3 from J, leaving 4 bases between them. Germline V lookup: CDR1 SGHTA, CDR2 FQGTGA. The length of the CDR3 is 12 residues. The CDR3 protein is CASSFLTDTQYF. DNA for the CDR3: TGTGCCAGCAGCTTCCTAACAGATACGCAGTATTTT.